This T cell receptor (beta chain) was recorded in a study of cytomegalovirus exposure and HLA in healthy donors. This clone was found a few times. The primer mix had 60 Vbeta and 13 Jbeta primers. Measured with immunoSEQ multiplex PCR; TCRdb has only the in-frame clones, and not every one. In the table there are about 69,000 clones, around 70% of which are singletons. Trimming took off 6 bases at V and 4 bases at J, with 15 bases between the two ends. Germline CDR1 LNHDA, CDR2 SQIVND (reference sequence). The CDR3 contains 14 residues. The genes are TRBV19 and TRBJ1-2; no firm D call. Source material: PBMCs. The receptor was derived from a woman aged 25 to 39 in good health and CMV-seronegative. The CDR3 spells CASSHLGQLYGYTF. For the CDR3, the DNA is TGTGCCAGTAGCCATCTTGGGCAGCTCTATGGCTACACCTTC.